Listed below are T cell receptor beta chains from one sample, sequenced in a study of blood T cell repertoires in COVID-19. Repertoires were generated with immunoSEQ multiplex PCR, while TCRdb's copy carries only in-frame clones and drops some. The sample consists of about 150,000 clones, about 90% of them appearing once. The sample taken for sequencing was peripheral blood. These receptors were taken from a man aged 50 or older with acute or convalescent COVID-19. CDR3s include the opening cysteine and the closing phenylalanine or tryptophan. The order of the fields is V gene, clone size, J gene, D gene, CDR3 protein, CDR3 DNA. A D gene is named only where the DNA matches it firmly. Size tells how often a clone was seen (once, few, many) or the class of an expanded clone, and some rows leave it out.

>TRBV5-8|NA|TRBJ1-4|TRBD1
CASSFGTGDLNEKLFF
TGTGCCAGCAGCTTCGGGACAGGGGATTTGAATGAAAAACTGTTTTTT
>TRBV10-3|NA|TRBJ1-5|TRBD1
CAISESWGQNQPQHF
TGTGCCATCAGTGAGTCCTGGGGACAGAATCAGCCCCAGCATTTT
>TRBV28|once|TRBJ1-2|NA
CASTSPGTPSYGYTF
TGTGCCAGCACCTCGCCCGGGACACCCTCCTATGGCTACACCTTC
>TRBV20-1|NA|TRBJ1-5|NA
CSASEAARGNQPQHF
TGCAGTGCTAGTGAGGCAGCTAGAGGCAATCAGCCCCAGCATTTT
>TRBV5-4|NA|TRBJ2-1|NA
CASSFQNEQFF
TGTGCCAGCAGCTTCCAAAATGAGCAGTTCTTC
>TRBV12-3/TRBV12-4|NA|TRBJ1-2|NA
CASSALSYGYTF
TGTGCCAGCAGCGCGCTTAGCTATGGCTACACCTTC
>TRBV5-1|once|TRBJ2-5|NA
CASSLGSGQETQYF
TGCGCCAGCAGCTTGGGCAGCGGTCAAGAGACCCAGTACTTC
>TRBV28|NA|TRBJ2-5|NA
CASSLGSLETQYF
TGTGCCAGCAGTCTCGGGAGTTTGGAGACCCAGTACTTC
>TRBV6-2/TRBV6-3|NA|TRBJ1-6|NA
CASSSGGARNSPLHF
TGTGCCAGCAGTTCTGGGGGGGCGCGGAATTCACCCCTCCACTTT
>TRBV11-3|NA|TRBJ2-1|TRBD2
CASSSRLATHNEQFF
TGTGCCAGCAGTTCCAGACTAGCGACGCACAATGAGCAGTTCTTC
>TRBV7-8|NA|TRBJ2-7|TRBD2
CASSLGKVTSARYEQYF
TGTGCCAGCAGCTTGGGAAAGGTTACTAGCGCGAGGTACGAGCAGTACTTC